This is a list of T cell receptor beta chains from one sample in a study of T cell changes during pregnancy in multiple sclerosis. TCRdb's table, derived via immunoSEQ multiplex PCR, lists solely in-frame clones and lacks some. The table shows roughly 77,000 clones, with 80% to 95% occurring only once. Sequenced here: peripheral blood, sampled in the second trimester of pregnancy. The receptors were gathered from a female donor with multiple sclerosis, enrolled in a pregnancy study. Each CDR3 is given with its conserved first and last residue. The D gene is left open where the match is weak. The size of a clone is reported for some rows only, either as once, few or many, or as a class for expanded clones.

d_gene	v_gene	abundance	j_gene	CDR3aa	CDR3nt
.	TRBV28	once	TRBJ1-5	CASSSGYSNQPQHF	TGTGCCAGCAGTTCAGGGTATAGCAATCAGCCCCAGCATTTT
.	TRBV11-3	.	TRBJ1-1	CASIGVSSTEAFF	TGTGCCAGCATCGGGGTCTCTTCCACTGAAGCTTTCTTT
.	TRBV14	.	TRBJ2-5	CASSQDTGWSETQYF	TGTGCCAGCAGCCAAGATACAGGGTGGAGTGAGACCCAGTACTTC
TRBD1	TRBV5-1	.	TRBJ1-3	CASSSGQGKNTIYF	TGCGCCAGCAGCTCGGGACAGGGAAAAAACACCATATATTTT
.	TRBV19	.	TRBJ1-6	CASSIGQTNSPLHF	TGTGCCAGTAGTATAGGACAGACTAATTCACCCCTCCACTTT
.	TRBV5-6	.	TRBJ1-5	CASSLAHHNQPQHF	TGTGCCAGCAGCTTGGCACATCACAATCAGCCCCAGCATTTT
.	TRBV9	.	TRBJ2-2	CASSVEGGRTGELFF	TGTGCCAGCAGCGTAGAGGGAGGACGAACCGGGGAGCTGTTTTTT
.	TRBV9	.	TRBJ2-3	CASSPPTSTDTQYF	TGTGCCAGCAGCCCCCCTACGAGTACAGATACGCAGTATTTT
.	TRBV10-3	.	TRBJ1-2	CAISELGSNYGYTF	TGTGCCATCAGTGAATTGGGGAGTAACTATGGCTACACCTTC
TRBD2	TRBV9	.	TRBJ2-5	CASSAGTKQETQYF	TGTGCCAGCAGCGCCGGGACTAAGCAAGAGACCCAGTACTTC
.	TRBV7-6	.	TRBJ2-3	CASSLWAGTDTQYF	TGTGCCAGCAGCTTATGGGCAGGGACAGATACGCAGTATTTT
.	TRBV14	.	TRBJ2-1	CASSPYSLAEQFF	TGTGCCAGCAGCCCCTACAGTTTGGCGGAGCAGTTCTTC
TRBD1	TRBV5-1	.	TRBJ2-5	CASSPGTARETQYF	TGCGCCAGCAGCCCCGGGACAGCGAGAGAGACCCAGTACTTC
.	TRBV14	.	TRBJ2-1	CASSQGWGQRVGYNEQFF	TGTGCCAGCAGCCAAGGTTGGGGCCAGCGCGTGGGGTACAATGAGCAGTTCTTC
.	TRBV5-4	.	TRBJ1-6	CASSLQGSHWTLHF	TGTGCCAGCAGCTTACAGGGCTCCCATTGGACCCTCCACTTT
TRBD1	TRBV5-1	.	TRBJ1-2	CASSQGQEGLGGYTF	TGCGCCAGCAGCCAGGGACAGGAGGGACTTGGCGGCTACACCTTC
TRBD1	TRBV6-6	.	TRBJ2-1	CASSYRDRQFF	TGTGCCAGCAGTTATCGGGACAGGCAGTTCTTC
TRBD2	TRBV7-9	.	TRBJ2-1	CASIPLAGAFGEQFF	TGTGCCAGCATCCCACTAGCGGGAGCATTTGGTGAGCAGTTCTTC
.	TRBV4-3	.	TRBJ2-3	CASSPDRFTDTQYF	TGCGCCAGCAGTCCGGACAGATTCACAGATACGCAGTATTTT
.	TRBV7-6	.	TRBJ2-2	CASSLPSRDLSGELFF	TGTGCCAGCAGCTTACCGTCGCGGGATCTCTCCGGGGAGCTGTTTTTT
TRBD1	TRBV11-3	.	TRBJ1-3	CASSPRQGTGNTIYF	TGTGCCAGCAGCCCGAGACAGGGAACTGGAAACACCATATATTTT
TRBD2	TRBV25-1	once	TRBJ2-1	CASSGGTSKYNEQFF	TGTGCCAGCAGTGGAGGGACTAGCAAATACAATGAGCAGTTCTTC
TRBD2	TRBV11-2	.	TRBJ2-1	CASSLVPTSGRASYNEQFF	TGTGCCAGCAGCTTAGTCCCCACTAGCGGGAGGGCCTCCTACAATGAGCAGTTCTTC
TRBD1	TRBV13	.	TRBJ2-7	CASRSGQESYEQYF	TGTGCCAGCAGGTCCGGACAGGAGAGCTACGAGCAGTACTTC
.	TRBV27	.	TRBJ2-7	CASSSPGSTGSYEQYF	TGTGCCAGCAGTTCCCCTGGTAGCACCGGCTCCTACGAGCAGTACTTC
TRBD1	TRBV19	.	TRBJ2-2	CASSRDRKTGELFF	TGTGCCAGTAGCCGGGACAGGAAGACCGGGGAGCTGTTTTTT
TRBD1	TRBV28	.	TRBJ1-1	CASSSQGARTEAFF	TGTGCCAGCAGTTCCCAGGGGGCGAGAACTGAAGCTTTCTTT
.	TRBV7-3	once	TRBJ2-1	CASSEGGEQFF	TGTGCCAGCAGCGAAGGGGGTGAGCAGTTCTTC
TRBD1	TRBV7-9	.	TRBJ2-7	CASSLGQGVYEQYF	TGTGCCAGCAGCTTAGGACAGGGGGTCTACGAGCAGTACTTC
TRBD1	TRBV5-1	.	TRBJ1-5	CASSLEGTGNQPQHF	TGCGCCAGCAGCTTGGAGGGGACAGGGAATCAGCCCCAGCATTTT